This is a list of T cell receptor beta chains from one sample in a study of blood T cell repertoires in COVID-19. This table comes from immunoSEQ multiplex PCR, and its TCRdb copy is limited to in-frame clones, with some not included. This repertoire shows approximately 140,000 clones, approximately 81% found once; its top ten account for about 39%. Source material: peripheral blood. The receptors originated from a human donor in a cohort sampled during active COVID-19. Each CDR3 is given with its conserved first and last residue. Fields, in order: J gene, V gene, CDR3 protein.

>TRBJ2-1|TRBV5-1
CASSPSSYNEQFF
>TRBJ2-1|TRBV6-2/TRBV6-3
CASSYSSGLAYRFNEQFF
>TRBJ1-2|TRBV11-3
CASSLDLRNYGYTF
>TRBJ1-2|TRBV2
CASSGPRGEQYGYTF
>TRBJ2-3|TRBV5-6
CASSLISTDTQYF
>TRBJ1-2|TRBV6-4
CASSDGGQGGYGYTF
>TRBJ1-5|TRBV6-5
CASSPNTNQPQHF
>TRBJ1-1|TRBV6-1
CASSEGSPRKAFF
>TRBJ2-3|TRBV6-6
CASTRGEGGTDTQYF
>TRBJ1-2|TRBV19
CASTPRFREYGYTF
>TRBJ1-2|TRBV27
CASSKTMNYGYTF
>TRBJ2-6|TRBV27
CASSSGTGWAGANVLTF
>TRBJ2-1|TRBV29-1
CSAGQGSYNEQFF
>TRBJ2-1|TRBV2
CASSPRTSAYNEQFF
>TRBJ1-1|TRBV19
CASITRGVTEAFF
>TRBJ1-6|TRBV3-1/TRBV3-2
CASSQDLSGWAPLHF
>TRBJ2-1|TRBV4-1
CASSQQNNEQFF
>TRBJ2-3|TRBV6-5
CASTREVTDTQYF
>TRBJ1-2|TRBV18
CASSPEAGGDYGYTF
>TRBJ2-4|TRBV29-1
CSVAMGLAKNIQYF
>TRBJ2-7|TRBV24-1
CATSDQRQDRFEQYF
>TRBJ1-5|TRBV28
CASSLYSGNSNQPQHF
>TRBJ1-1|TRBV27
CASSSWRLGTEAFF
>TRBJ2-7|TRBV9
CASSVGLSSYEQYF
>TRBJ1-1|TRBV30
CAWSVFQRAFF
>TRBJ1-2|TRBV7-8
CASSLQDYGYTF
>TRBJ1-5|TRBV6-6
CASNPMTGISNQPQHF
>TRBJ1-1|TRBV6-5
CASKGGTEAFF
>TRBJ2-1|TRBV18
CASTRDRYNEQFF
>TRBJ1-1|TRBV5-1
CASSGTGGGTEAFF
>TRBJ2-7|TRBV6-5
CASSRTRYEQYF
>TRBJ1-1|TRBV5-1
CASSLTGGKTEAFF
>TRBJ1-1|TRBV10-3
CAISSGQAVNTEAFF
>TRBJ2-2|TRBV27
CASSLSPGQGGELFF
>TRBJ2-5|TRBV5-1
CASSPQLGTSGGETQYF
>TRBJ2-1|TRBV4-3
CASSQDLPSPSSYNEQFF
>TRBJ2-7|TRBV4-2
CASSPTGINYEQYF
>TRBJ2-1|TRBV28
CASRLGSGGPNEQFF